What follows is one T cell receptor beta chain and its context. Its antigen has not been determined. No much larger clone is present one base from it, and per-base qualities are unavailable. The instrument given in TCRdb is Illumina HiSeq 2500. Quantitative 5'-RACE with molecular barcodes was the method used to prepare the TCR beta libraries. The paper's processing steps were these. To identify disease-linked TCR variants, a new computational method was used, one built on a probabilistic model of VDJ rearrangement. In TCRdb, the public reads were trimmed at Q25 with fastp and aligned with MiXCR, with productive beta chains retained. Each record represents a unique CDR3 protein, reported with the most common genes and DNA among its rows. None of the V and J calls come from the authors' own analysis; TCRdb made them. Recorded for this sample are just under 350,000 distinct CDR3 sequences; under 15% of them occurred a single time. Around 0.99% of the sample rests with the top ten.

From the cysteine up to the phenylalanine, the CDR3 has a length of 11 residues. Here the CDR3 DNA is all that survives: 33 bases in frame from base 1. The germline V gene (reference sequence) provides CDR1 DFQATT and CDR2 SNEGSKA. The junction shows trimming of 0 bases on V and 6 bases on J, plus 6 bases between the germline ends. This specimen comes from a study of CD8 T cells in ankylosing spondylitis (TCRdb year 2017). Turning to the overall study: To find TCR variants linked to disease, the study profiled T cell receptor beta repertoires in ankylosing spondylitis patients and healthy donors. In total, the full study cohort was made up of 108 healthy donors and 25 or so ankylosing spondylitis patients. Peripheral blood was sampled, and synovial fluid was additionally collected from ankylosing spondylitis patients.

What the research found in general, with its limitations: A CD8+ phenotype was shown by the disease-linked clones, which were found at relatively low frequencies in peripheral blood. Blood from ankylosing spondylitis patients appeared to be characterized by a TCR beta motif composed of under 10 highly homologous amino acid variants. Some of the motif variants had been reported before in the synovial fluid and blood of reactive arthritis patients, a finding that suggests common disease-initiation mechanisms. According to the report, matched synovial fluid samples from ankylosing spondylitis patients were significantly enriched for the disease-linked clones.

The sequence came from a male donor with ankylosing spondylitis or in good health (not recorded which). The rearrangement combines TRBV20-1 with TRBJ2-7; the D segment cannot be called with confidence. Sequenced material: blood, either unsorted or a sorted T cell fraction (not recorded which). This receptor has the CDR3 CSARELVEQYF. The nucleotides read TGCAGTGCTAGAGAGCTTGTCGAGCAGTACTTC.